Following are 25 T cell receptor beta chains from one sample sequenced in a study of shared clonotypes between healthy human individuals. CD45RO-negative, CCR7-positively selected cells formed the naive CD8 fraction, excluding terminally differentiated effector memory CD45RA+ cells. Produced via immunoSEQ multiplex PCR; TCRdb's table is partial and in-frame only. The sample yields about 2,100,000 clones, around 93% seen once. The source material was naive CD8+ T cells from PBMCs. These receptors were taken from a man younger than 35 in good health. Some clones in this sample may be carry-over from other donors' samples.

Only a few counts were recorded for this clone. The J gene is TRBJ2-7, the V gene TRBV5-1, with 7 bases identical to TRBD2. Germline CDR1 SGHRS, CDR2 YFSETQ. The CDR3 length is 18 residues. J was trimmed by 2 bases and V by 4 bases; bases with no gene match: 18. The DNA of the CDR3 is TGCGCCAGCAGCGTCGGCTTAGCGGGCGCTCTGCCGGCCTACGAGCAGTACTTC. This sequence encodes CASSVGLAGALPAYEQYF.

This chain uses TRBV11-3 with TRBJ2-3; D unresolved. This CDR3 comprises 12 residues. Deletions cut 4 bases from V and 8 bases from J, with 10 bases between. Germline assignment: CDR1 SGHNT and CDR2 YENEEA. This CDR3 is CASSSRVGTQYF. As DNA, the CDR3 is TGTGCCAGCAGCTCAAGGGTCGGTACGCAGTATTTT. Full variable domain (remainder filled in from reference TRBV11-3 and TRBJ2-3): EAGVVQSPRYKIIEKKQPVAFWCNPISGHNTLYWYLQNLGQGPELLIRYENEEAVDDSQLPKDRFSAERLKGVDSTLKIQPAELGDSAVYLCASSSRVGTQYFGPGTRLTVL.

The chain recombines TRBV27 with TRBJ2-5; TRBD1 agrees at 8 bases. CDR1 is MNHEY and CDR2 is SMNVEV in the germline V gene (reference sequence). V trimming: 2 bases; J trimming: 4 bases; junction bases outside the gene matches: 9. The CDR3 length is 16 residues. This CDR3 reads CASSLPRGPLGETQYF. In DNA, the CDR3 is TGTGCCAGCAGTTTACCCAGGGGGCCCCTTGGAGAGACCCAGTACTTC.

The chain recombines TRBV4-1 with TRBJ2-1; 8 nucleotides agree with TRBD2. Unmatched junction bases numbered 5, after V lost 0 bases and J lost 7 bases. The germline V gene encodes CDR1 MGHRA and CDR2 YSYEKL. This CDR3 comprises 15 residues. This CDR3 is CASSQDTGGKNEQFF. CDR3 in DNA: TGCGCCAGCAGCCAAGATACGGGAGGGAAAAATGAGCAGTTCTTC.

J is TRBJ2-1 and V is TRBV5-3, with D perhaps TRBD2 (6 bases). TRBV5-3 counts as an open reading frame of uncertain function. The CDR3 runs to 17 residues. The V gene lost 2 bases and the J gene lost 8 bases, with 23 bases spanning the gap. The CDR3 DNA reads TGTGCCAGAAGCTTACTGGGGCGGGAAACATTCAACGATGAGCAGTTCTTC. Translation gives CARSLLGRETFNDEQFF.

The CDR3 reads CAISEFWEGTSYEQYF. The CDR3 nucleotides are TGTGCCATCAGTGAGTTCTGGGAGGGGACCTCCTACGAGCAGTACTTC. The V gene is TRBV10-3, the J gene TRBJ2-7; 7 bases map to TRBD2. The CDR3 covers 16 residues. V dropped 1 base and J dropped 0; count of bases not matched to a gene: 6. Germline V gene data show CDR1 as ENHRY and CDR2 as SYGVKD.

The chain is built from TRBV28 and TRBJ1-2; D gene ambiguous. Germline-derived CDR1 and CDR2 are MDHEN and SYDVKM. The CDR3 is 16 residues long. The germline V and J ends were trimmed by 3 bases and 5 bases, with 19 bases remaining between them. CDR3 sequence (DNA): TGTGCCAGCAGTTTCCCGCGAACTATCGGCGGGTATGGCTACACCTTC. The encoded protein is CASSFPRTIGGYGYTF.

Comments on this clone: This specimen includes other DNA sequences encoding the same CDR3. The gene calls are TRBV6-1 and TRBJ2-7; D unresolved. Germline lookup yields CDR1 MNHNS and CDR2 SASEGT. Trimming left V 3 bases short and J 0 bases short, with 3 bases between. The CDR3 consists of 12 residues. The CDR3 loop is CASSEPSYEQYF. The CDR3 coding sequence is TGTGCCAGCAGTGAGCCCTCCTACGAGCAGTACTTC.

This clone was detected once. The CDR3 is CASSLTPGGSTGELFF. CDR3 sequence (DNA): TGTGCCAGCAGCCTAACCCCGGGCGGGAGCACCGGGGAGCTGTTTTTT. This chain joins TRBV7-8 and TRBJ2-2; 7 nucleotides line up with TRBD2. Germline CDR1 SGHVS, CDR2 FQNEAQ. The CDR3 is made up of 16 amino acids. Trimming took 5 bases from V and 4 from J; bases not matched to a gene: 10.

The V call is TRBV5-6, the J call TRBJ1-4; D uncertain. This CDR3 is built from 13 residues. Trimming removed 7 bases at V and 4 bases at J, with 11 bases between. Germline V CDR1 and CDR2: SGHDT, YYEEEE. The CDR3 DNA reads as TGTGCCAGCGGTCAGGCGGGTAATGAAAAACTGTTTTTT. Amino acids: CASGQAGNEKLFF.

The genes are TRBV28 and TRBJ2-5; D is uncertain. CDR3 length equals 20 residues. CDR1 is MDHEN and CDR2 is SYDVKM in the germline V gene. V lost 4 bases, J lost 1 base, and 28 bases lay in between. CDR3 nucleotide sequence: TGTGCCAGCAGTTCCCTCCCGACCGTAACTGCTTTGGGCAGCCAAGAGACCCAGTACTTC. Its protein is CASSSLPTVTALGSQETQYF.

The J gene is TRBJ1-4, the V gene TRBV6-6; the D gene is possibly TRBD1 (6 bases). The CDR3 totals 16 residues. V lost 6 bases and J lost 8, with 22 bases in between. Germline-derived CDR1 and CDR2 are MNHNY and SVGAGI (reference sequence). The CDR3 here is CASSPSMEEGVEKLFF. The CDR3 nucleotides are TGTGCCAGCAGCCCTAGTATGGAGGAGGGGGTAGAAAAACTGTTTTTT.

Here the CDR3 reads CASSLAGGRSTDTQYF. The CDR3 DNA follows: TGTGCCAGCAGTCTAGCGGGAGGCCGGAGCACAGATACGCAGTATTTT. V is TRBV7-3 and J is TRBJ2-3; 11 bases are a match to TRBD2. Germline-derived CDR1 and CDR2 are SGHTA and FQGTGA. This CDR3 spans 16 amino acids. J gave up 0 bases and V 6 bases, and 5 bases lay outside the gene matches.

The J gene is TRBJ2-4, the V gene TRBV27; D is possibly TRBD2 (7 bases). The germline CDR1 and CDR2 sequences are MNHEY and SMNVEV (reference sequence). V lost 3 bases and J lost 13, with 10 bases in between. There are 11 residues in the CDR3. The CDR3 DNA sequence: TGTGCCAGCAGTTTCGGGGGGCGGCAGTACTTC. It is translated as CASSFGGRQYF.

The CDR3 spells CASSLWGEITGELFF. CDR3 bases: TGTGCCAGCAGTTTATGGGGGGAGATTACCGGGGAGCTGTTTTTT. The genes are TRBV28 and TRBJ2-2; perhaps D is TRBD1 or TRBD2 (5 bases each). Deletions cut 0 bases from V and 5 bases from J, with 10 bases between. The CDR3 has 15 residues. Germline CDR1 MDHEN, CDR2 SYDVKM.

The chain is built from TRBV6-5 and TRBJ1-5; TRBD1 matches at 9 bases. This CDR3 has 13 residues. CDR1 and CDR2 from the germline V gene are MNHEY and SVGAGI. Trimming took 6 bases from V and 7 from J; bases not matched to a gene: 4. CDR3 sequence (DNA): TGTGCCAGCAGGGACAGGGGTTTCCAGCCCCAGCATTTT. Its protein is CASRDRGFQPQHF.

This clone was recorded once. CDR3 sequence: CASSFGLAAQFF. The CDR3 DNA reads as TGTGCCAGCAGCTTCGGACTAGCGGCCCAGTTCTTC. The chain combines TRBV5-4 with TRBJ2-1; 10 bases map to TRBD2. V gave up 2 bases and J gave up 13 bases; unmatched junction bases: 3. In germline, CDR1 is SGHNT, CDR2 YYREEE (reference sequence). This CDR3 comprises 12 residues. Based on the CDR3 plus reference TRBV5-4 and TRBJ2-1, the full variable domain is ETGVTQSPTHLIKTRGQQVTLRCSSQSGHNTVSWYQQALGQGPQFIFQYYREEENGRGNFPPRFSGLQFPNYSSELNVNALELDDSALYLCASSFGLAAQFFGPGTRLTVL.

The V gene is TRBV11-2, the J gene TRBJ2-7; 10 nucleotides line up with TRBD2. The CDR3 loop spans 16 amino acids. Unmatched junction bases numbered 11, after V lost 5 bases and J lost 4 bases. Germline CDR1 reads SGHAT; CDR2 reads FQNNGV. The CDR3 reads CASSEPPLAGVYEQYF. Written as DNA, the CDR3 is TGTGCCAGCAGCGAACCGCCCCTAGCGGGAGTTTACGAGCAGTACTTC.

The chain recombines TRBV30 with TRBJ1-6; the D gene is possibly TRBD1 (6 bases). This CDR3 comprises 16 residues. Looked up from germline, CDR1 is GTSNPN and CDR2 is SVGIG (reference sequence). V lost 2 bases, J lost 0 bases, and 11 bases lay in between. The CDR3 coding sequence is TGTGCCTGGAGTCTGGACAGACCCTCCTATAATTCACCCCTCCACTTT. Its translation is CAWSLDRPSYNSPLHF.

The V call is TRBV27, the J call TRBJ2-3; TRBD2 aligns across 8 bases. V lost 2 bases, J lost 7 bases, and 8 bases stayed unmatched. Germline CDR1 and CDR2: MNHEY and SMNVEV (reference sequence). This CDR3 comprises 15 residues. The CDR3 loop is CASSLGLAPKHTQYF. CDR3 bases: TGTGCCAGCAGTTTAGGACTAGCCCCTAAACATACGCAGTATTTT.

Concerning this clone: The sample holds other DNA sequences that translate to the same CDR3. V usage is TRBV29-1 and J usage is TRBJ2-7; TRBD1 aligns across 7 bases. CDR1 and CDR2 from the germline V gene are SQVTM and ANQGSEA. V lost 5 bases, J lost 3 bases, and 1 base stayed unmatched. The CDR3 is made up of 11 amino acids. CDR3 in amino acids: CSVWDSYEQYF. For the CDR3, the DNA is TGCAGCGTTTGGGACAGCTACGAGCAGTACTTC.

The chain recombines TRBV7-3 with TRBJ2-3; 10 bases align to TRBD2. Germline-derived CDR1 and CDR2 are SGHTA and FQGTGA. Trimming took 2 bases from V and 3 from J; bases not matched to a gene: 11. CDR3 length equals 18 residues. The CDR3 sequence: CASSLLHDASGRTDTQYF. As DNA, the CDR3 is TGTGCCAGCAGCTTACTCCATGACGCTAGCGGGAGAACAGATACGCAGTATTTT. Together with reference TRBV7-3 and TRBJ2-3, the CDR3 gives the full variable domain: GAGVSQTPSNKVTEKGKYVELRCDPISGHTALYWYRQSLGQGPEFLIYFQGTGAADDSGLPNDRFFAVRPEGSVSTLKIQRTERGDSAVYLCASSLLHDASGRTDTQYFGPGTRLTVL.

The rearrangement uses TRBV7-2 and TRBJ2-1; D tentatively fits TRBD1 or TRBD2 (5 bases each). Trimming left V 5 bases short and J 8 bases short, with 16 bases between. Germline CDR1 reads SGHTA; CDR2 reads FQGNSA. This CDR3 is built from 14 residues. CDR3 nucleotide sequence: TGTGCCAGCAGCCTGCCCGGGGCGAGAGATGAGCAGTTCTTC. Translated: CASSLPGARDEQFF. The variable domain in full, with the rest retrieved from reference TRBV7-2 and TRBJ2-1, is GAGVSQSPSNKVTEKGKDVELRCDPISGHTALYWYRQSLGQGLEFLIYFQGNSAPDKSGLPSDRFSAERTGGSVSTLTIQRTQQEDSAVYLCASSLPGARDEQFFGPGTRLTVL.

The chain carries TRBV4-3 and TRBJ1-1, with D perhaps matching TRBD1 (5 bases). The germline V gene encodes CDR1 LGHNA and CDR2 YSLEER. V was clipped by 0 bases and J by 0 bases, with 11 bases between them. This CDR3 contains 16 residues. CDR3 bases: TGCGCCAGCAGCCAAGATGAGGGGCTGCTGAACACTGAAGCTTTCTTT. This gives the protein CASSQDEGLLNTEAFF.

In regard to this clone: The sample contains more than one DNA sequence encoding this CDR3. V gene TRBV7-9 combines with J gene TRBJ2-3; maybe TRBD1 (5 bases). V was clipped by 1 base and J by 0 bases, with 11 bases between them. Germline assignment: CDR1 SEHNR and CDR2 FQNEAQ (reference sequence). The CDR3 spans 16 residues. DNA of the CDR3: TGTGCCAGCAGCTTAGGTCAAGGGGCCAGCACAGATACGCAGTATTTT. Translated: CASSLGQGASTDTQYF.